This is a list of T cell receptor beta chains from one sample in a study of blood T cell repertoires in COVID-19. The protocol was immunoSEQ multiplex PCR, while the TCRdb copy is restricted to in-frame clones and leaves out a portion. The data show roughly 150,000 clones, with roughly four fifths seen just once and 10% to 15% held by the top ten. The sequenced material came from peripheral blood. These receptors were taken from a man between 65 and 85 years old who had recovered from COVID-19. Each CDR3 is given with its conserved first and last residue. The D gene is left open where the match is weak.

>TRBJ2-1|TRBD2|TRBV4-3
CASSQEVGGSTASYNEQFF
TGCGCCAGCAGCCAAGAAGTGGGCGGGAGTACCGCCTCCTACAATGAGCAGTTCTTC
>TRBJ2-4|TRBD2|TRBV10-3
CAIGSGGQESKNIQYF
TGTGCCATCGGGTCGGGGGGGCAAGAGAGCAAAAACATTCAGTACTTC
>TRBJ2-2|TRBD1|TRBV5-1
CASSQGAENTGELFF
TGCGCCAGCAGCCAGGGGGCAGAGAACACCGGGGAGCTGTTTTTT
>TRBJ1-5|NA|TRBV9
CASSVGAGGDQPQHF
TGTGCCAGCAGCGTAGGGGCAGGAGGTGATCAGCCCCAGCATTTT
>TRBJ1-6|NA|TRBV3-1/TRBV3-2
CASSLEERNSPLHF
TGTGCCAGCAGCCTAGAGGAGCGTAATTCACCCCTCCACTTT
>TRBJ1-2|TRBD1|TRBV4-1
CASSQPGQAQGGYTF
TGCGCCAGCAGCCAACCGGGACAGGCACAGGGGGGCTACACCTTC
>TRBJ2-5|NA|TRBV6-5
CASRLQVQGETQYF
TGTGCCAGCAGATTACAGGTCCAAGGAGAGACCCAGTACTTC
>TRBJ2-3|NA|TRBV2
CASTDPGTYTDTQYF
TGTGCCAGCACCGACCCCGGGACATACACAGATACGCAGTATTTT
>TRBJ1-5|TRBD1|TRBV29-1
CSVRQGAGNQPQHF
TGCAGCGTTAGACAGGGGGCGGGCAATCAGCCCCAGCATTTT
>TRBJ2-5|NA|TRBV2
CASSDSGGTQYF
TGTGCCAGCAGTGATAGCGGAGGGACCCAGTACTTC
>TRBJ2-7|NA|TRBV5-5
CASSTTYEQYF
TGTGCCAGCAGCACAACCTACGAGCAGTACTTC
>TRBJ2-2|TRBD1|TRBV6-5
CASSADRGNTGELFF
TGTGCCAGCAGCGCCGACAGGGGGAACACCGGGGAGCTGTTTTTT
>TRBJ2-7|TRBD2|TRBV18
CASSPPLSGSPYEQYF
TGTGCCAGCTCCCCACCTCTTAGCGGGAGTCCCTACGAGCAGTACTTC
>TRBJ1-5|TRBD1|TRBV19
CASSKQGMAPQHF
TGTGCCAGTAGTAAACAGGGGATGGCGCCCCAGCATTTT